The 25 T cell receptor beta chains presented below share a single source sample, sequenced in a study of cytomegalovirus exposure and HLA in healthy donors. With 60 Vbeta and 13 Jbeta primers, the PCR was carried out. Sequencing was performed with immunoSEQ multiplex PCR; in TCRdb, only in-frame clones are kept and a portion is missing. The top ten clones hold 0.65% of a sample with around 200,000 clones, less than 85% of them seen once. The specimen was PBMCs. These receptors were taken from a boy under 18 in good health and CMV-seronegative.

V usage is TRBV5-1 and J usage is TRBJ1-2; tentative D call: TRBD1 (6 bases). The CDR3 extends over 14 amino acids. Trimming stripped 3 bases from V and 2 bases from J, with 11 bases between. In germline, CDR1 is SGHRS, CDR2 YFSETQ. The CDR3 coding sequence is TGCGCCAGCAGCTCCGACAGGCTAAACTATGGCTACACCTTC. Translated: CASSSDRLNYGYTF.

This clone was observed a few times. The chain couples TRBV11-3 to TRBJ2-3; 7 positions agree with TRBD1. This CDR3 is built from 14 residues. The junction had 3 bases not matched to a gene; V was cut back by 4 bases and J by 2 bases. Germline V CDR1 and CDR2: SGHNT, YENEEA. CDR3 in DNA: TGTGCCAGCAGCTACGGACAGGTCACAGATACGCAGTATTTT. Amino acid sequence: CASSYGQVTDTQYF.

The chain is built from TRBV30 and TRBJ2-7; tentatively, D is TRBD2 (7 bases). There are 14 residues in the CDR3. Deletions cut 2 bases from V and 0 bases from J, with 11 bases between. The germline gives CDR1 GTSNPN, CDR2 SVGIG (reference sequence). The CDR3 DNA reads TGTGCCTGGAGTAGGGGGGGCCTCTCCTACGAGCAGTACTTC. Amino acid sequence: CAWSRGGLSYEQYF. Full variable domain (outside the CDR3, taken from reference TRBV30 and TRBJ2-7): SQTIHQWPATLVQPVGSPLSLECTVEGTSNPNLYWYRQAAGRGLQLLFYSVGIGQISSEVPQNLSASRPQDRQFILSSKKLLLSDSGFYLCAWSRGGLSYEQYFGPGTRLTVT.

As for this clone: Germline is not matched at one junction end, which may reflect a read error. The chain has TRBV7-7 and TRBJ2-5; 14 bases fit TRBD2. The CDR3 contains 15 residues. The germline gives CDR1 SSHAT, CDR2 FNYEAQ (reference sequence). The CDR3 nucleotides read TGTGCTAGCAGCCGACTAGCGGGGGGGCAAGAGACCCAGTACTTC. Translating it yields CASSRLAGGQETQYF.

The rearrangement links TRBV7-9 to TRBJ1-4, with D unclear. This CDR3 region has 15 residues. V shed 4 bases and J shed 8 bases, with 17 bases lying between them. Germline V gives CDR1 SEHNR, CDR2 FQNEAQ (reference sequence). The CDR3 DNA is TGTGCCAGCAGCTCCGGGAACTCCGAGGGAGAAAAACTGTTTTTT. Protein product: CASSSGNSEGEKLFF.

This clone was recorded once. CDR3 region: CASSPAGQGARDTQYF. CDR3 sequence (DNA): TGTGCCAGCTCACCGGCGGGACAGGGGGCCAGAGATACGCAGTATTTT. The rearrangement uses TRBV18 and TRBJ2-3; the match to TRBD1 covers 12 bases. The V segment lost 3 bases and the J segment 5 bases; nucleotides outside the gene matches: 6. CDR3 length: 16 residues. Germline V gives CDR1 KGHSH, CDR2 LQKENI.

The J gene is TRBJ1-2, the V gene TRBV29-1; TRBD1 aligns across 7 bases. With 2 bases clipped from V and 3 bases from J, the junction kept 18 bases outside the gene matches. Germline lookup yields CDR1 SQVTM and CDR2 ANQGSEA. The CDR3 runs to 18 residues. The CDR3 DNA is TGCAGCGTTGAATTATCTGCGGTGACAGGGCTACGGGACTATGGCTACACCTTC. Protein sequence: CSVELSAVTGLRDYGYTF.

The chain couples TRBV5-4 to TRBJ2-5; maybe TRBD2 (6 bases). With 0 bases removed from V and 4 bases from J, the gap between germline ends came to 13 bases. There are 15 residues in the CDR3. The germline V gene has CDR1 SGHNT and CDR2 YYREEE (reference sequence). DNA for the CDR3: TGTGCCAGCAGCTTGGCCGGCGGGATAGGAGAGACCCAGTACTTC. Amino acids: CASSLAGGIGETQYF. Complete variable domain (other parts from reference TRBV5-4 and TRBJ2-5): ETGVTQSPTHLIKTRGQQVTLRCSSQSGHNTVSWYQQALGQGPQFIFQYYREEENGRGNFPPRFSGLQFPNYSSELNVNALELDDSALYLCASSLAGGIGETQYFGPGTRLLVL.

The CDR3 bases are TGTGCCAGCAGCTTAATGGGACAGGACTACACCTTC. It specifies CASSLMGQDYTF. The gene calls are TRBV7-9 and TRBJ1-2; 8 bases map to TRBD1. This CDR3 spans 12 amino acids. Trimming at V came to 2 bases and at J to 10 bases, leaving 3 bases not matched to a gene. Germline values: CDR1 SEHNR, CDR2 FQNEAQ (reference sequence).

The CDR3 DNA reads as TGCAGCGCTGGGACATCTCCCTACGAGCAGTACTTC. Its protein product is CSAGTSPYEQYF. The V and J genes are TRBV29-1 and TRBJ2-7; D is perhaps TRBD1 (6 bases). Germline-derived CDR1 and CDR2 are SQVTM and ANQGSEA. CDR3 length equals 12 residues. The V and J ends lost 7 bases and 2 bases respectively, with 12 bases between them.

The chain links TRBV19 to TRBJ2-2, with TRBD2 matching 10 bases. V lost 6 bases and J lost 5; bases outside the gene matches: 9. Germline V CDR1 and CDR2: LNHDA, SQIVND (reference sequence). The CDR3 has 16 amino acids. In DNA form, the CDR3 reads TGTGCCAGTAGCACCCCTAGCGGGGGCTATACCGGGGAGCTGTTTTTT. Translating gives CASSTPSGGYTGELFF.

The chain recombines TRBV9 with TRBJ1-1; TRBD1 is a possible D gene (5 bases). CDR1 and CDR2 from the germline V gene are SGDLS and YYNGEE. The CDR3 spans 17 residues. The germline V and J ends were trimmed by 4 bases and 3 bases, with 22 bases remaining between them. The CDR3 protein is CASSPRGGHVGDTEAFF. The CDR3 DNA follows: TGTGCCAGCAGCCCCCGGGGGGGTCACGTGGGAGACACTGAAGCTTTCTTT.

This rearrangement joins TRBV9 to TRBJ1-6; 7 nucleotides align to TRBD1. V lost 2 bases and J lost 7; bases outside the gene matches: 3. Germline V CDR1 and CDR2: SGDLS, YYNGEE. This CDR3 contains 14 residues. The CDR3 region is CASSVRDSNSPLHF. DNA of the CDR3: TGTGCCAGCAGCGTCCGGGACAGCAATTCACCCCTCCACTTT. Full variable domain (outside the CDR3, taken from reference TRBV9 and TRBJ1-6): DSGVTQTPKHLITATGQRVTLRCSPRSGDLSVYWYQQSLDQGLQFLIQYYNGEERAKGNILERFSAQQFPDLHSELNLSSLELGDSALYFCASSVRDSNSPLHFGNGTRLTVT.

This clone was detected a few times. V is TRBV5-6 and J is TRBJ1-2; D unresolved. CDR3 size: 12 residues. Germline V CDR1 and CDR2: SGHDT, YYEEEE. Trimming removed 3 bases from V and 1 base from J, with 4 bases in between. CDR3 amino acids: CASSYSNYGYTF. The CDR3 DNA reads TGTGCCAGCAGCTACAGTAACTATGGCTACACCTTC.

With respect to this clone: In the same sample, other DNA sequences code for this CDR3. The chain has TRBV9 and TRBJ1-5; 9 bases map to TRBD1. This CDR3 has 15 amino acids. Germline values: CDR1 SGDLS, CDR2 YYNGEE. V dropped 0 bases and J dropped 2; count of bases not matched to a gene: 0. The CDR3 loop is CASSVGDRGNQPQHF. The DNA for the CDR3 is TGTGCCAGCAGCGTAGGGGACAGGGGCAATCAGCCCCAGCATTTT.

The chain carries TRBV11-3 and TRBJ2-1; D remains ambiguous. Germline lookup yields CDR1 SGHNT and CDR2 YENEEA. The CDR3 consists of 13 residues. Trimming took off 1 base at V and 5 bases at J, with 6 bases between the two ends. The CDR3 region is CASSLVAHNEQFF. The CDR3 DNA is TGTGCCAGCAGCTTAGTAGCCCACAATGAGCAGTTCTTC.

This sequence joins TRBV4-1 and TRBJ2-1, with 13 nucleotides matching TRBD2. This CDR3 comprises 21 residues. The ends lost 1 base at V and 0 bases at J; junction bases unmatched: 12. Looked up from germline, CDR1 is MGHRA and CDR2 is YSYEKL. The CDR3 protein is CASSQARTSGGFSSSYNEQFF. The CDR3 nucleotides are TGCGCCAGCAGCCAAGCTAGGACTAGCGGGGGCTTTAGTAGCTCCTACAATGAGCAGTTCTTC.

This sequence joins TRBV10-3 and TRBJ2-7; 9 bases are a match to TRBD1. The V segment lost 6 bases and the J segment 1 base; nucleotides outside the gene matches: 4. CDR1 is ENHRY, CDR2 SYGVKD, per germline. The CDR3 is 14 residues long. The CDR3 coding sequence is TGTGCCATCAGGGAGACAGGGGGTTCCTACGAGCAGTACTTC. This sequence encodes CAIRETGGSYEQYF.

V usage is TRBV5-1 and J usage is TRBJ2-1; D is possibly TRBD1 (5 bases). CDR1 and CDR2 from the germline V gene are SGHRS and YFSETQ. The V gene lost 0 bases and the J gene lost 9 bases, with 7 bases spanning the gap. The CDR3 has 12 residues. CDR3 nucleotides: TGCGCCAGCAGCTTGGAAAGGGGTGAGCAGTTCTTC. Protein: CASSLERGEQFF.

This sequence joins TRBV4-1 and TRBJ1-1; D uncertain. The length of the CDR3 is 11 residues. Per the germline V gene, CDR1 is MGHRA and CDR2 is YSYEKL. V was shortened by 4 bases and J by 5 bases, with 5 bases between the two germline ends. DNA for the CDR3: TGCGCCAGCAGCCTAGCGACTGAAGCTTTCTTT. Translating it yields CASSLATEAFF.

V gene TRBV5-8 combines with J gene TRBJ2-3, with a tentative D call TRBD1 (6 bases). This CDR3 contains 16 residues. The V end lost 5 bases, the J end lost 2 bases, and 18 bases lay between the germline ends. Per germline, CDR1 SGHTS and CDR2 YDEGEE. The CDR3 is CASSRKTGWDTDTQYF. The CDR3 nucleotides are TGTGCCAGCAGTCGGAAAACAGGGTGGGACACAGATACGCAGTATTTT.

This chain joins TRBV7-2 and TRBJ1-1; D uncertain. Trimming removed 1 base from V and 4 bases from J, with 10 bases in between. This CDR3 has 14 amino acids. Germline lookup yields CDR1 SGHTA and CDR2 FQGNSA. CDR3: CASSLDNSATEAFF. CDR3 nucleotide sequence: TGTGCCAGCAGCTTAGATAACAGTGCCACTGAAGCTTTCTTT.

This clone was recorded once. The chain couples TRBV7-9 to TRBJ1-4; 9 positions agree with TRBD1. The CDR3 has 15 residues. J lost 5 bases, V lost 6 bases, and 7 bases had no gene match. The germline V gene encodes CDR1 SEHNR and CDR2 FQNEAQ (reference sequence). The CDR3 here is CASRLQGQGNEKLFF. Written as DNA, the CDR3 is TGTGCCAGCAGACTCCAGGGACAGGGAAATGAAAAACTGTTTTTT.

The chain recombines TRBV5-6 with TRBJ2-5, with 14 nucleotides matching TRBD2. The CDR3 is 17 amino acids. The junction had 4 bases not matched to a gene; V was cut back by 1 base and J by 2 bases. CDR1 and CDR2 (germline): SGHDT, YYEEEE. In DNA, the CDR3 is TGTGCCAGCAGCTTGAAAGGGACTAGCGGGAGACAAGAGACCCAGTACTTC. As protein: CASSLKGTSGRQETQYF. Full variable domain (missing parts from reference TRBV5-6 and TRBJ2-5): DAGVTQSPTHLIKTRGQQVTLRCSPKSGHDTVSWYQQALGQGPQFIFQYYEEEERQRGNFPDRFSGHQFPNYSSELNVNALLLGDSALYLCASSLKGTSGRQETQYFGPGTRLLVL.

The genes are TRBV9 and TRBJ2-1; tentatively, D is TRBD2 (6 bases). Deletions cut 0 bases from V and 4 bases from J, with 8 bases between. Germline V gives CDR1 SGDLS, CDR2 YYNGEE. The CDR3 runs to 14 residues. The CDR3, as DNA: TGTGCCAGCAGCGTAGGTAGCGGATACAATGAGCAGTTCTTC. It yields the protein CASSVGSGYNEQFF.